The clone carrying this T cell receptor (beta chain) came up many times. Its matching antigen is unknown. This sample was included in a study of T-cell reconstitution after alpha-beta-depleted transplantation in children. Study-level results: The study reportedly traced alpha-beta T cells about two months after transplant to several hundred expanded graft clones. Newly produced T cells mostly provided counts and TCRbeta diversity after one year, as hyperexpanded clones declined. Surviving recipient T cells and thymic progenitors underlay high day-60 TCRbeta diversity in some patients.

This CDR3 comprises 14 residues. Germline V gene data show CDR1 as ENHRY and CDR2 as SYGVKD. Losses at the gene ends were 6 bases for V and 2 bases for J; bases not matched to a gene: 5. Library preparation (for TCRbeta) was performed with unique molecular identifiers. TCRdb passed the PCR reads through MiXCR, listing each CDR3 protein once. The sample lists 200,000 to 250,000 distinct CDR3 sequences, about a tenth occurring once. This clonotype originated in a child less than two years old with acute myeloid leukemia, due to receive a stem cell transplant. The sample consisted of PBMCs, taken before TCRalphabeta/CD19-depleted stem cell transplant. The chain has TRBV10-3 and TRBJ2-3, with 7 bases lining up with TRBD2. The CDR3 sequence is CAIRLAANTDTQYF. As DNA, the CDR3 is TGTGCCATCAGGCTAGCGGCGAACACAGATACGCAGTATTTT.